The clone carrying this T cell receptor (beta chain) has at least ten counts. What it binds is unknown. This CDR3 is built from 15 residues. CDR1 LGHNA and CDR2 YNFKEQ come from the germline V gene. Trimming pared 0 bases from V and 7 bases from J, leaving 15 bases between. TCR beta cDNA libraries had unique molecular identifiers. Around 460,000 cDNA molecules came from about 1 to 10 million T cells. MiXCR, applied by TCRdb to the PCR reads, yields one record per CDR3 protein. The top ten clones hold around 4.8% of a sample with just over 250,000 distinct CDR3 sequences, 35% to 40% of them seen once. The data stem from a study of post-analysis software for immune sequencing data. Study background: Recorded subtypes: relapsing-remitting, secondary progressive, progressive-relapsing; some patients unannotated.

Study observations and caveats: TRBV segments more frequent in patients than in controls numbered five and included TRBV5-6, TRBV5-1 and TRBV20-1. Controls had significantly higher normalized Chao1 diversity than multiple sclerosis patients.

Specimen: blood. This receptor was taken from a girl aged 5 to 17 with multiple sclerosis. The V gene is TRBV4-2, the J gene TRBJ2-5; unclear D gene. DNA of the CDR3: TGTGCCAGCAGCCAAGATTTTGAGCCCTCGTGGACCCAGTACTTC. Amino acid sequence: CASSQDFEPSWTQYF.